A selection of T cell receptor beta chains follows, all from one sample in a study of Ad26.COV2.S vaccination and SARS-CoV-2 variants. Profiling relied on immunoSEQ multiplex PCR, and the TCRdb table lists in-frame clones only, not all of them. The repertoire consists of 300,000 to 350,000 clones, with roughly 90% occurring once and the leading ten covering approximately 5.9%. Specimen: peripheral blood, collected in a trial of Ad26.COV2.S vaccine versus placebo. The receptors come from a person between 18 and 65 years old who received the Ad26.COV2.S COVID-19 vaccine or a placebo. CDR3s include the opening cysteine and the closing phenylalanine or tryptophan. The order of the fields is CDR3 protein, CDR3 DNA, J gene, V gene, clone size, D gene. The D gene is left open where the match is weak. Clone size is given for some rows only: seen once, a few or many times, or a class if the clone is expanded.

CASREGNNQPQHF TGTGCCAGCAGAGAGGGGAACAATCAGCCCCAGCATTTT TRBJ1-5 TRBV6-5 . .
CSAGGGRVYGYTF TGCAGCGCCGGTGGGGGTCGAGTTTATGGCTACACCTTC TRBJ1-2 TRBV29-1 . .
CASSLLAGTIYF TGTGCCAGCAGCTTGCTGGCAGGCACCATATATTTT TRBJ1-3 TRBV5-5 . .
CASRLGPGLAGVRTDTQYF TGTGCAAGTCGCCTTGGGCCGGGACTAGCGGGGGTCCGCACAGATACGCAGTATTTT TRBJ2-3 TRBV12-2 . .
CASSQTLALSSYEQYF TGCGCCAGCAGCCAAACCCTCGCCCTCTCCTCCTACGAGCAGTACTTC TRBJ2-7 TRBV4-1 . .
CAISVEKDYGYTF TGTGCCATCAGTGTGGAGAAAGACTATGGCTACACCTTC TRBJ1-2 TRBV10-3 . .
CASSEAGGGRYGNTIYF TGTGCCAGCAGTGAGGCCGGGGGGGGGCGTTATGGAAACACCATATATTTT TRBJ1-3 TRBV6-1 few .
CASSRALNTEAFF TGTGCCAGCAGCAGAGCTTTGAACACTGAAGCTTTCTTT TRBJ1-1 TRBV6-5 . .
CSSTGNYEQYF TGCAGCTCGACAGGAAACTACGAGCAGTACTTC TRBJ2-7 TRBV20-1 . .
CASSLTGGFSYEQYF TGTGCCAGCAGCCTCACAGGGGGCTTTTCCTACGAGCAGTACTTC TRBJ2-7 TRBV5-5 . TRBD1
CASSQPHLQRGPSYEQYF TGCGCCAGCAGCCAACCCCACCTCCAGCGGGGGCCTTCCTACGAGCAGTACTTC TRBJ2-7 TRBV4-1 few TRBD2
CSVGTMNTEAFF TGCAGCGTTGGGACCATGAACACTGAAGCTTTCTTT TRBJ1-1 TRBV29-1 . .
CASSQDRLSAVGNQPQHF TGTGCCAGCAGCCAAGATCGGCTCTCGGCAGTTGGCAATCAGCCCCAGCATTTT TRBJ1-5 TRBV4-2 . .
CASSSRQSTDTQYF TGTGCCAGCAGCTCACGACAGAGCACAGATACGCAGTATTTT TRBJ2-3 TRBV11-3 . .
CASSQGQLGNEQFF TGCGCCAGCAGCCAGGGTCAATTAGGTAATGAGCAGTTCTTC TRBJ2-1 TRBV4-1 . .
CASSPLDGNYGYTF TGCGCCAGCAGTCCTCTCGACGGAAACTATGGCTACACCTTC TRBJ1-2 TRBV5-1 once .
CASSASTPSRHGYTF TGTGCCAGCAGTGCTTCGACCCCTTCCAGGCATGGCTACACCTTC TRBJ1-2 TRBV6-4 . .
CASSDGAVGMGEQYF TGTGCCAGCAGTGATGGGGCAGTCGGGATGGGCGAGCAGTACTTC TRBJ2-7 TRBV6-1 . .
CATHSGTTNEKLFF TGTGCCACCCATTCCGGGACTACTAATGAAAAACTGTTTTTT TRBJ1-4 TRBV10-3 . .
CASSFRTGGNQPQHF TGTGCCAGCAGCTTCCGGACAGGCGGGAATCAGCCCCAGCATTTT TRBJ1-5 TRBV7-8 . TRBD1
CASSLTGAYTGELFF TGTGCCAGCAGCTTAACAGGGGCCTACACCGGGGAGCTGTTTTTT TRBJ2-2 TRBV7-3 . .
CASTGTGSTDTQYF TGTGCCAGCACCGGGACGGGGAGCACAGATACGCAGTATTTT TRBJ2-3 TRBV6-5 once .
CASGLVTWVQFF TGTGCTAGTGGTTTGGTAACGTGGGTGCAGTTCTTC TRBJ2-1 TRBV12-5 . .
CASSQDPGRPKGEQFF TGTGCCAGCAGCCAAGACCCGGGACGGCCGAAGGGTGAGCAGTTCTTC TRBJ2-1 TRBV4-2 . .
CATSRDRGGLNEKLFF TGTGCCACCAGCAGAGATCGAGGGGGCCTTAATGAAAAACTGTTTTTT TRBJ1-4 TRBV15 . TRBD1
CASSTGEVSYEQYF TGTGCCAGCAGCACAGGTGAAGTATCCTACGAGCAGTACTTC TRBJ2-7 TRBV11-2 once .
CASSLVTGVEGYTF TGTGCCAGCAGCTTGGTGACAGGGGTTGAGGGCTACACCTTC TRBJ1-2 TRBV5-4 . TRBD1
CASSQSRGSYEQYF TGCGCCAGCAGCCAATCCCGAGGCTCCTACGAGCAGTACTTC TRBJ2-7 TRBV4-3 once .
CASSTAGRNNYGYTF TGTGCCAGCAGCACAGCAGGGAGGAATAACTATGGCTACACCTTC TRBJ1-2 TRBV3-1/TRBV3-2 . .
CASSLGVAGVSTGELFF TGTGCCAGCAGCTTAGGGGTAGCGGGAGTTAGCACCGGGGAGCTGTTTTTT TRBJ2-2 TRBV7-2 . TRBD2
CASSLGTGIEAFF TGTGCCAGCAGTTTAGGGACAGGGATTGAAGCTTTCTTT TRBJ1-1 TRBV28 . TRBD1
CASSTGTTYYEQYF TGTGCCAGTAGCACAGGGACCACCTACTACGAGCAGTACTTC TRBJ2-7 TRBV19 . .
CASSSTGIYEQYF TGTGCCAGCAGTTCGACAGGGATCTACGAGCAGTACTTC TRBJ2-7 TRBV12-3/TRBV12-4 . TRBD1